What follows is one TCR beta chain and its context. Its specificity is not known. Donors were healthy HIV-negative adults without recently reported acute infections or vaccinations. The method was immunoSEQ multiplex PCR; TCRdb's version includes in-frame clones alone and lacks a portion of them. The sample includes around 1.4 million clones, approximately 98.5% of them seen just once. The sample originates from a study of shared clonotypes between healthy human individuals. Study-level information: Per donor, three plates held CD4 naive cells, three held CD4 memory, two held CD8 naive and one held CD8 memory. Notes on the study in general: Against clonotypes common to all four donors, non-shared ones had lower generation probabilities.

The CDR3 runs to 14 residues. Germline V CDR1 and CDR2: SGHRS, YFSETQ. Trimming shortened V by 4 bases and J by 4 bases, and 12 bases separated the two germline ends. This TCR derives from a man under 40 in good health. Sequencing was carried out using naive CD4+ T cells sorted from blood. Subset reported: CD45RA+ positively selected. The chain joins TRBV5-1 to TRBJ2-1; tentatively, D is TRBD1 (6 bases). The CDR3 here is CASSLRDIYNEQFF. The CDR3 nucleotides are TGCGCCAGCAGCCTCCGGGACATATACAATGAGCAGTTCTTC.